The sequence of this T cell receptor (beta chain) was determined in a study of OX40 agonist ivuxolimab in advanced cancers. Study-wide findings and caveats: Among T cells, CD8+ cells averaged more expanded clones than CD4+ cells.

The repertoire was sequenced with immunoSEQ multiplex PCR; TCRdb's copy has only in-frame clones and lacks some. The sample records under 65,000 clones, 80% to 90% being singletons. Germline CDR1 and CDR2: MGHRA and YSYEKL. Trimming at V came to 4 bases and at J to 4 bases, leaving 10 bases not matched to a gene. The CDR3 loop spans 16 amino acids. On this clone itself: What it recognizes is unknown.

Sample: CD4+ or CD8+ T cells sorted from blood, taken in a trial of the OX40 agonist ivuxolimab. The TCR originated in an adult with an advanced solid tumor such as melanoma, head and neck, liver or kidney cancer. The gene calls are TRBV4-1 and TRBJ2-3; 8 bases fit TRBD2. CDR3 sequence (DNA): TGCGCCAGCAGCCCATCCGGGACTAGTAGCGCAGATACGCAGTATTTT. Translation gives CASSPSGTSSADTQYF.